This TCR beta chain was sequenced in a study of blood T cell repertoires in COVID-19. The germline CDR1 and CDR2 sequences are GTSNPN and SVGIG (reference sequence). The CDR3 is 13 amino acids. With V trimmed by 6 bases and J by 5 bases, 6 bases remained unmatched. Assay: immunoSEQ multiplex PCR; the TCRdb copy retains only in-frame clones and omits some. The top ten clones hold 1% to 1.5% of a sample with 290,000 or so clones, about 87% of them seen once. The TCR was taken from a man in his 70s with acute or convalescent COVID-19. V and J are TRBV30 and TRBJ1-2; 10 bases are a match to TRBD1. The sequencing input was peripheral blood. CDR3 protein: CACGQGVRYGYTF. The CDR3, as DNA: TGTGCCTGTGGACAGGGGGTTCGGTATGGCTACACCTTC.